This T cell receptor (beta chain) was identified in a study of T-cell reconstitution after alpha-beta-depleted transplantation in children. Regarding the study as a whole: It was newly produced T cells that mostly accounted for T-cell counts and diversity one year after transplant. After transplant, high TCRbeta diversity at day 60 in some patients arose from surviving recipient T cells and thymic progenitors. Reportedly, roughly two months post-transplant, alpha-beta T cells arose from several hundred expanded graft clones.

Germline V gene sequence: CDR1 PRHDT, CDR2 FYEKMQ (reference sequence). The length of the CDR3 is 14 residues. The junction had 5 bases not matched to a gene; V was cut back by 5 bases and J by 5 bases. Molecular barcoding with unique molecular identifiers was used for the TCRbeta library. TCRdb ran MiXCR on the PCR reads and lists one entry per CDR3 protein. The data contain about 290,000 distinct CDR3 sequences, less than 9.5% of them singletons. This clonotype was seen more than once but under ten times. Its antigen is unidentified. The input for sequencing was peripheral blood, taken 360 days after TCRalphabeta/CD19-depleted stem cell transplant. The chain links TRBV13 to TRBJ2-1; 8 nucleotides align to TRBD1. This receptor was taken from a female patient between 2 and 15 years old who had a stem cell transplant for Fanconi anemia, so the T cells may come from the graft donor. CDR3 DNA: TGTGCCAGCAGCACGAACAGGGGGGACAATGAGCAGTTCTTC. Translation: CASSTNRGDNEQFF.